This T cell receptor (beta chain) was sequenced in a study of T cell responses to AZD1222 COVID-19 vaccine. To note about this clone: Its target is not known.

The study, taken as a whole, reports: The sample set comprised mostly white British donors with more females, and clonal diversity was possibly underestimated. Across spike, vaccine-associated CD4 TCRs were found, dominant at 160-218 and 743-854. Only a handful of people who got AZD1222 tested seropositive at baseline.

Trimming stripped 3 bases from V and 4 bases from J, with 16 bases between. The CDR3 totals 15 residues. CDR1 and CDR2 from the germline V gene are SEHNR and FQNEAQ (reference sequence). Libraries were prepared by immunoSEQ multiplex PCR; TCRdb keeps only in-frame clonotypes and omits some of them. The table shows 200,000 or so clones, with 94% occurring only once. The rearrangement links TRBV7-9 to TRBJ2-7; D is perhaps TRBD2 (7 bases). The sample was peripheral blood, taken on day 0 of AZD1222 vaccination. The clonotype comes from an adult in good health. CDR3 sequence: CASSFSGVGGYEQYF. The CDR3 region has the DNA TGTGCCAGCAGCTTCTCAGGGGTGGGAGGGTACGAGCAGTACTTC.